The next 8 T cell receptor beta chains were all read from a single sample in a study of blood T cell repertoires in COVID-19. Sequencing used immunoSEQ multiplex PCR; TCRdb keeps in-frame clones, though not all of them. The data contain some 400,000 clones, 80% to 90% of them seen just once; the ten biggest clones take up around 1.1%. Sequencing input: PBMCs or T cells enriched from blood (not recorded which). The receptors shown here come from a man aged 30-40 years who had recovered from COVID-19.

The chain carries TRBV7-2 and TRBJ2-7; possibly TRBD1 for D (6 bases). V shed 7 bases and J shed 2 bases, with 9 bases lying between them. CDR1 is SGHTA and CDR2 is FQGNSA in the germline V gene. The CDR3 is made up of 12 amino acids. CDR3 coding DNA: TGTGCCAGCAAGGGGGAGACCTACGAGCAGTACTTC. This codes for CASKGETYEQYF.

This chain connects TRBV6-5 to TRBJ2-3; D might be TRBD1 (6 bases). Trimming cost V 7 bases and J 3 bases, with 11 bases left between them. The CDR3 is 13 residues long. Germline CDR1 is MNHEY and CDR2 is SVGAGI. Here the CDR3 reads CASNWQGTDTQYF. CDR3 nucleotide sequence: TGTGCCAGCAATTGGCAGGGGACAGATACGCAGTATTTT.

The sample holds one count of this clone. The CDR3 DNA reads TGCGCCAGCAGCTTGGGCGTCCCCAGCGGGAGAAAAGAGACCCAGTACTTC. The encoded protein is CASSLGVPSGRKETQYF. The V call is TRBV5-1, the J call TRBJ2-5; 8 bases are a match to TRBD2. Unmatched junction bases numbered 10, after V lost 0 bases and J lost 3 bases. The CDR3 has 17 amino acids. Germline CDR1 is SGHRS and CDR2 is YFSETQ.

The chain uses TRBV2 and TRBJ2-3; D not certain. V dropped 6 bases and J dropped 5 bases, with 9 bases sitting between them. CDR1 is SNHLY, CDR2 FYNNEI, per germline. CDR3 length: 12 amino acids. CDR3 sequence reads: CASRRVVDTQYF. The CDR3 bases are TGTGCCAGCAGAAGAGTCGTAGATACGCAGTATTTT.

The CDR3 region has the DNA TGTGCCACCTACTACAGGGGGAGCATGAAGGCTTTCTTT. The encoded protein is CATYYRGSMKAFF. The rearrangement links TRBV28 to TRBJ1-1; 8 bases are a match to TRBD1. CDR3 length: 13 residues. V was clipped by 10 bases and J by 11 bases; unmatched bases: 15. CDR1 MDHEN and CDR2 SYDVKM come from the germline V gene.

The DNA of the CDR3 is TGTGCCAGCAGTTTGTGGGGCGGTAACACTGAAGCTTTCTTT. Its translation is CASSLWGGNTEAFF. The chain joins TRBV27 to TRBJ1-1, with D perhaps TRBD1 (5 bases). V was trimmed by 3 bases and J by 2 bases, leaving 10 bases between them. Germline V gives CDR1 MNHEY, CDR2 SMNVEV (reference sequence). CDR3 length: 14 amino acids.

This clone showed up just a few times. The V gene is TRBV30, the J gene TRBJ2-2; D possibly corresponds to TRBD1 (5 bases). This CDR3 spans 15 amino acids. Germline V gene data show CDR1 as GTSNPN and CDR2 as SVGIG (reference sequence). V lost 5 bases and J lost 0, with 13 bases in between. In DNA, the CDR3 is TGTGCCTGGGCCCGCGGACATACGAACACCGGGGAGCTGTTTTTT. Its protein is CAWARGHTNTGELFF.

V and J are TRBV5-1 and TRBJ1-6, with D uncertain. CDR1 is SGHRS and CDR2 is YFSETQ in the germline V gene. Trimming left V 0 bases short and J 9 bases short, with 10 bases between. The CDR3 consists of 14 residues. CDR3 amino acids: CASSLETEGSPLHF. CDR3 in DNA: TGCGCCAGCAGCTTGGAAACCGAGGGTTCACCCCTCCACTTT.